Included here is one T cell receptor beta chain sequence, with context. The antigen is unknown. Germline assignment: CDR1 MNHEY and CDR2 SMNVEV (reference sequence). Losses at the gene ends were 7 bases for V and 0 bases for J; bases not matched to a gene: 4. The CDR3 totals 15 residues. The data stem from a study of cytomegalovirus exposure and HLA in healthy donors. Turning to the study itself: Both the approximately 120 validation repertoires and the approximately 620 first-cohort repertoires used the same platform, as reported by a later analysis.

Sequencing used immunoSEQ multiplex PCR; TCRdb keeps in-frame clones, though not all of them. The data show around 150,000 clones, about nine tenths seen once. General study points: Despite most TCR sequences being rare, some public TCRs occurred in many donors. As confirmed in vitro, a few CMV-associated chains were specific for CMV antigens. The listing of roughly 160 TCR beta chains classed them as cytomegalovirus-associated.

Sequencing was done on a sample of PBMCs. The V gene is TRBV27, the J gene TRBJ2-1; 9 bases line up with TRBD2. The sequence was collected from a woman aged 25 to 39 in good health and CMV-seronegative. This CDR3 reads CASTASGVSYNEQFF. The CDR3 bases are TGTGCCAGCACTGCTAGCGGGGTCTCCTACAATGAGCAGTTCTTC.